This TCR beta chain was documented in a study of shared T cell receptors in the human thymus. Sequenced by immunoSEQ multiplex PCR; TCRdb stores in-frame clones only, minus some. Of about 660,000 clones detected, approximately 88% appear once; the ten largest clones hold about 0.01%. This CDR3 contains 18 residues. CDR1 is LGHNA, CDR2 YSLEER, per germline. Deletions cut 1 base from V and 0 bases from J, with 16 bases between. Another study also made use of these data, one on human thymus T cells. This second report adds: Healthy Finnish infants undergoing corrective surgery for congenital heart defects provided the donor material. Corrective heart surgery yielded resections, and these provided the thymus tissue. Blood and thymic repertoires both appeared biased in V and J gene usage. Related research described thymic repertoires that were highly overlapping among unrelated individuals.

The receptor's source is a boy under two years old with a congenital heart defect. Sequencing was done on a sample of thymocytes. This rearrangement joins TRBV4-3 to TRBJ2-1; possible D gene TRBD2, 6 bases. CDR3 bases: TGCGCCAGCAGCCAAGCATCGCGGGGTGCGAGCTCCTACAATGAGCAGTTCTTC. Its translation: CASSQASRGASSYNEQFF.